These 17 T cell receptor beta chains originate from one sample sequenced in a study of blood T cell repertoires in COVID-19. Libraries were prepared by immunoSEQ multiplex PCR; TCRdb keeps only in-frame clonotypes and omits some of them. The sample yields around 300,000 clones, roughly 89% seen once. Input material: peripheral blood. The receptors derive from a man over 45 with acute or convalescent COVID-19.

V gene TRBV21-1 combines with J gene TRBJ1-4; the D call in the table, TRBD1, was not verified against the DNA. TRBV21-1 has pseudogene status. CDR3 size: 15 residues. CDR3 sequence reads: CASSKLTDRVGKLFF. The CDR3 nucleotides are TGTGCCAGCAGCAAACTTACGGACAGGGTCGGAAAACTGTTTTTT.

The genes are TRBV7-8 and TRBJ1-1; tentatively, D is TRBD1 (5 bases). The germline V gene has CDR1 SGHVS and CDR2 FQNEAQ. The CDR3 consists of 16 residues. Between the trimmed V and J ends, which lost 3 bases and 2 bases, there was a span of 16 bases. The chain's CDR3 is CASSFPLGGSNTEAFF. The CDR3 nucleotides read TGTGCCAGCAGCTTCCCCCTGGGGGGGAGCAACACTGAAGCTTTCTTT.

The rearrangement joins TRBV7-2 to TRBJ2-1; D might be TRBD1 (6 bases). The V gene lost 1 base and the J gene lost 8 bases, with 15 bases spanning the gap. CDR3 size: 15 residues. In germline, CDR1 is SGHTA, CDR2 FQGNSA. The CDR3 sequence: CASSLDPGVQDEQFF. CDR3 nucleotide sequence: TGTGCCAGCAGCTTAGACCCAGGGGTACAAGATGAGCAGTTCTTC.

The rearrangement links TRBV12-5 to TRBJ2-7; TRBD2 might be the D (6 bases). The V end lost 6 bases, the J end lost 2 bases, and 17 bases lay between the germline ends. The CDR3 has 15 amino acids. Germline assignment: CDR1 LGHNT and CDR2 FRNRAP. Here the CDR3 reads CASGRGTEIPYEQYF. The CDR3 region has the DNA TGTGCTAGTGGCCGGGGGACCGAGATCCCCTACGAGCAGTACTTC. Filled out from reference TRBV12-5 and TRBJ2-7, the complete variable domain reads DARVTQTPRHKVTEMGQEVTMRCQPILGHNTVFWYRQTMMQGLELLAYFRNRAPLDDSGMPKDRFSAEMPDATLATLKIQPSEPRDSAVYFCASGRGTEIPYEQYFGPGTRLTVT.

This chain links TRBV25-1 with TRBJ1-6; 7 positions match TRBD1. This CDR3 comprises 14 residues. Germline V gene sequence: CDR1 MGHDK, CDR2 SYGVNS. V shed 7 bases and J 9 bases; nucleotides not matched to a gene: 9. The CDR3 loop is CASTKTGAVSPLHF. The CDR3, as DNA: TGTGCCAGCACAAAAACAGGGGCGGTTTCACCCCTCCACTTT.

This chain joins TRBV13 and TRBJ2-7; TRBD1 agrees at 7 bases. The CDR3 has 18 residues. Germline V gene data show CDR1 as PRHDT and CDR2 as FYEKMQ (reference sequence). V lost 5 bases, J lost 2 bases, and 18 bases stayed unmatched. The CDR3 is CASSPQTGLDRDPYEQYF. The CDR3 DNA reads TGTGCCAGCAGCCCCCAAACAGGACTCGACAGGGATCCCTACGAGCAGTACTTC.

The J gene is TRBJ2-5, the V gene TRBV3-1 (or the pseudogene TRBV3-2), with TRBD1 matching over 9 bases. The CDR3 runs to 15 residues. V was clipped by 4 bases and J by 6 bases; unmatched bases: 9. Germline V gene sequence: CDR1 LGHDT, CDR2 YNNKEL (reference sequence). The CDR3 sequence: CASSPLTGGVKTQYF. The DNA of the CDR3 is TGTGCCAGCAGCCCGCTCACAGGGGGCGTGAAGACCCAGTACTTC.

The chain joins TRBV18 to TRBJ2-4, with D uncertain. The germline V gene has CDR1 KGHSH and CDR2 LQKENI. This CDR3 has 15 residues. V gave up 6 bases and J gave up 5 bases, with 17 bases separating them. CDR3 nucleotides: TGTGCCAGCTCGAACCTGGGCAGACCAGAAAACATTCAGTACTTC. Translating gives CASSNLGRPENIQYF.

The chain links TRBV29-1 to TRBJ2-5; a possible D gene is TRBD2 (7 bases). CDR3 length: 14 residues. CDR1 is SQVTM, CDR2 ANQGSEA, per germline. Trimming took 7 bases from V and 2 from J, leaving 17 bases between them. The CDR3, as DNA: TGCAGCGCTCCTGGGCGGGGGCGGCAAGAGACCCAGTACTTC. This sequence encodes CSAPGRGRQETQYF.

This clone occurred once. The chain carries TRBV16 and TRBJ1-1; perhaps TRBD1 as D (6 bases). This CDR3 has 14 amino acids. CDR1 is KGHSY, CDR2 FQNENV, per germline. V was cut by 2 bases and J by 1 base, with 8 bases left in between. The CDR3 sequence: CASSQGTSNTEAFF. As DNA, the CDR3 is TGTGCCAGCAGCCAAGGGACATCGAACACTGAAGCTTTCTTT.

The chain is built from TRBV6-5 and TRBJ2-3; D not certain. Germline CDR1 reads MNHEY; CDR2 reads SVGAGI. V was cut by 2 bases and J by 2 bases, with 8 bases left in between. The CDR3 contains 14 residues. The CDR3 loop is CASSYGSLTDTQYF. DNA for the CDR3: TGTGCCAGCAGTTACGGCTCCCTCACAGATACGCAGTATTTT.

The chain employs TRBV2 and TRBJ1-2, with D unresolved. The CDR3 totals 13 residues. Trimming stripped 6 bases from V and 10 bases from J, with 18 bases between. Germline assignment: CDR1 SNHLY and CDR2 FYNNEI. The CDR3 DNA reads TGTGCCAGCAGCGCTCAACAATTAATTGACTACACCTTC. It is translated as CASSAQQLIDYTF.

This clone was seen a handful of times. The chain joins TRBV2 to TRBJ1-2; D unclear. V was cut by 1 base and J by 5 bases, with 17 bases left in between. This CDR3 contains 16 residues. CDR1 and CDR2 from the germline V gene are SNHLY and FYNNEI. This chain's CDR3 is CASSEGGGGLGYGYTF. The CDR3 nucleotides read TGTGCCAGCAGTGAAGGGGGTGGAGGCCTGGGGTATGGCTACACCTTC.

This chain uses TRBV7-9 with TRBJ1-1; weak D call: TRBD1 (5 bases). V was cut by 4 bases and J by 5 bases, with 17 bases left in between. Looked up from germline, CDR1 is SEHNR and CDR2 is FQNEAQ (reference sequence). This CDR3 spans 15 amino acids. The DNA for the CDR3 is TGTGCCAGCAGCTCACCCTCAGGGTTCCGAACTGAAGCTTTCTTT. Its protein is CASSSPSGFRTEAFF.

The gene calls are TRBV27 and TRBJ1-1, with D perhaps TRBD1 (5 bases). CDR3 size: 14 residues. Germline V CDR1 and CDR2: MNHEY, SMNVEV (reference sequence). Trimming stripped 4 bases from V and 2 bases from J, with 11 bases between. The CDR3 coding sequence is TGTGCCAGCAGTTGGCTAGACAGTAACACTGAAGCTTTCTTT. This codes for CASSWLDSNTEAFF.

CDR3 nucleotide sequence: TGCGCCAGCAGCTTGCAGGGGCTTGGGGCTGAAGCTTTCTTT. Translating gives CASSLQGLGAEAFF. J is TRBJ1-1 and V is TRBV5-1, with D maybe TRBD1 (6 bases). V was trimmed by 1 base and J by 6 bases, leaving 13 bases between them. In germline, CDR1 is SGHRS, CDR2 YFSETQ. This CDR3 region has 14 residues.

The DNA for the CDR3 is TGTGCCAGCAGCCTCCTCGGGTTCACCGGGGACGAGCAGTACTTC. Its translation is CASSLLGFTGDEQYF. This sequence joins TRBV11-2 and TRBJ2-7, with D maybe TRBD2 (5 bases). Germline V gives CDR1 SGHAT, CDR2 FQNNGV. This CDR3 comprises 15 residues. V was trimmed by 5 bases and J by 5 bases, leaving 19 bases between them.